The clone carrying this TCR beta chain was seen just once. The data were obtained in a study of blood T cell repertoires in COVID-19. This CDR3 region has 12 residues. V lost 5 bases, J lost 9 bases, and 6 bases stayed unmatched. Germline V CDR1 and CDR2: SGHVS, FQNEAQ. In the original workflow: Amplification of reference gene primers was used by the study to estimate nucleated cell counts. Data came from immunoSEQ multiplex PCR; TCRdb stores just in-frame clones and leaves some out. V and J calls and clone size come straight from that table; D and trimming were deduced from the DNA. The sample shows just over 250,000 clones, around nine tenths of them seen only once.

Sequenced sample: peripheral blood. V gene TRBV7-8 combines with J gene TRBJ1-2, with 7 positions matching TRBD1. The source of this sequence is a woman aged 70-85 years with COVID-19, enrolled during active disease. The chain's CDR3 is CASSPRTGRYTF. The CDR3 DNA is TGTGCCAGCAGCCCGAGGACAGGACGCTACACCTTC.